A selection of T cell receptor beta chains follows, all from one sample in a study of blood T cell repertoires in COVID-19. Profiled with immunoSEQ multiplex PCR; TCRdb holds only in-frame clones, not every one. The sample has 100,000 to 150,000 clones; about four fifths are singletons. Sequenced input: peripheral blood. The receptors derive from a woman between 45 and 65 years old with acute or convalescent COVID-19. Each CDR3 is given with its conserved first and last residue. The order of the fields is D gene, V gene, J gene, clone size, CDR3 DNA, CDR3 protein. The D gene is left open where the match is weak. Not all rows give a size; the values are once, few, many and, for expanded clones, a class.

TRBD2	TRBV7-3	TRBJ2-5	NA	TGTGCCAGCAGCTTAGGGACTAACGTAAAAGAGACCCAGTACTTC	CASSLGTNVKETQYF
NA	TRBV6-5	TRBJ2-3	NA	TGTGCCAGCAGCAACAGATTCACAGATACGCAGTATTTT	CASSNRFTDTQYF
TRBD1	TRBV7-6	TRBJ2-7	once	TGTGCCAGCAGCTTAGCGGGACAGTACGAGCAGTACTTC	CASSLAGQYEQYF
TRBD2	TRBV19	TRBJ2-3	once	TGTGCCAGTAGTCTACAAGCGGGGGCCATCACAGATACGCAGTATTTT	CASSLQAGAITDTQYF
TRBD1	TRBV2	TRBJ1-1	NA	TGTGCCACGGGACAGGGGTTGACTGAAGCTTTCTTT	CATGQGLTEAFF
NA	TRBV29-1	TRBJ1-3	NA	TGCAGCGCGGGGGAGACGAGCTCTGGAAACACCATATATTTT	CSAGETSSGNTIYF
TRBD1	TRBV6-5	TRBJ2-3	few	TGTGCCAGCAGTTACGATGGACAGGGGGGCACAGATACGCAGTATTTT	CASSYDGQGGTDTQYF
TRBD1	TRBV6-1	TRBJ1-4	few	TGTGCCAGCAGTGGTGATCGCGTCCAGGGGGCGGGAAAACTGTTTTTT	CASSGDRVQGAGKLFF
TRBD1	TRBV30	TRBJ2-1	NA	TGTGCCTGGAGTGTACCACAGGGGGCTTACAATGAGCAGTTCTTC	CAWSVPQGAYNEQFF
NA	TRBV30	TRBJ1-1	NA	TGTGCCTGGAGTGCCACAGGTTACACTGAAGCTTTCTTT	CAWSATGYTEAFF
TRBD1	TRBV5-4	TRBJ1-4	NA	TGTGCCAGCAGCTTGAGAACAGCAAGGGGGCAAACTAATGAAAAACTGTTTTTT	CASSLRTARGQTNEKLFF
NA	TRBV4-1	TRBJ1-5	NA	TGCGCCAGCAGCCAAGGCTCAGATCAGCCCCAGCATTTT	CASSQGSDQPQHF
NA	TRBV12-3/TRBV12-4	TRBJ2-7	NA	TGTGCCAGCCGGCCTGCCGGGGGATACGAGCAGTACTTC	CASRPAGGYEQYF
NA	TRBV6-6	TRBJ1-1	NA	TGTGCCAGCAGCTCAACTCAGGGGTTTAAGAACACTGAAGCTTTCTTT	CASSSTQGFKNTEAFF
NA	TRBV2	TRBJ2-2	few	TGTGCCAGCACCACCTTACCCAGGGACTCAATGAACACCGGGGAGCTGTTTTTT	CASTTLPRDSMNTGELFF
NA	TRBV5-1	TRBJ1-1	NA	TGCGCCAGCAGCTTGACGGACATCATGAACACTGAAGCTTTCTTT	CASSLTDIMNTEAFF
TRBD1	TRBV27	TRBJ1-2	NA	TGTGCCAGCAGTTCCGACAGGGACTATGGCTACACCTTC	CASSSDRDYGYTF
NA	TRBV9	TRBJ1-2	NA	TGTGCCAGCAGCGCCGGACTGGGAGGCTACACCTTC	CASSAGLGGYTF
NA	TRBV4-2	TRBJ2-7	NA	TGTGCCAGCAGCCAAGGAAGCCCCTACGAGCAGTACTTC	CASSQGSPYEQYF
TRBD1	TRBV9	TRBJ1-3	NA	TGTGCCAGCAGCGTAGCGGCCCCTAGGGACAGGACTGGAAACACCATATATTTT	CASSVAAPRDRTGNTIYF
NA	TRBV10-3	TRBJ1-5	NA	TGTGCCATCAGTGACGGTGATCAGCCCCAGCATTTT	CAISDGDQPQHF
NA	TRBV9	TRBJ2-2	few	TGTGCCAGCAGCGTAGCCCGGGAAGGCACCGGGGAGCTGTTTTTT	CASSVAREGTGELFF
NA	TRBV7-3	TRBJ2-5	NA	TGTGCCAGCAGCTCACTTTCTCTCGTTTCCGGTGGAGAGACCCAGTACTTC	CASSSLSLVSGGETQYF
TRBD1	TRBV5-1	TRBJ1-2	NA	TGCGCCAGCAGCTTGGGACAGGGAAGCTATGGCTACACCTTC	CASSLGQGSYGYTF
NA	TRBV11-2	TRBJ2-3	NA	TGTGCCAGCAACAGAGAATTGACAGCCGGCACAGATACGCAGTATTTT	CASNRELTAGTDTQYF
TRBD2	TRBV15	TRBJ2-1	NA	TGTGCCACTACCCCGGGACTACGGCAGTTCTTC	CATTPGLRQFF
TRBD1	TRBV6-5	TRBJ1-2	few	TGTGCCAGCAGTCCCGACAGGGGTGGAGGCTACACCTTC	CASSPDRGGGYTF